This is a list of T cell receptor beta chains from one sample in a study of control samples from healthy donors and cancer patients. The protocol was immunoSEQ multiplex PCR, while the TCRdb copy is restricted to in-frame clones and leaves out a portion. The sample carries approximately 100,000 clones, around 89% recorded once. The specimen was blood. Receptor source: a woman aged 50 to 60 in good health. Both conserved end residues are part of each CDR3. A D gene is named only where the DNA matches it firmly. Expanded clones are given a class, and other clones once, few, many or no size at all.

cdr3_aa | cdr3_nt | d_call | clone_size | j_call | v_call
CASSGGGTRNYEQYF | TGTGCCAGCAGTGGGGGTGGGACTCGAAACTACGAGCAGTACTTC | NA | NA | TRBJ2-7 | TRBV7-2
CASSWEMNTGELFF | TGCGCCAGCAGCTGGGAAATGAACACCGGGGAGCTGTTTTTT | NA | once | TRBJ2-2 | TRBV5-1
CASSDQTTDTQYF | TGCGCCAGCAGTGACCAAACCACAGATACGCAGTATTTT | NA | NA | TRBJ2-3 | TRBV10-1
CASSQALTSVGQFF | TGCGCCAGCAGCCAAGCCCTTACTAGCGTTGGACAGTTCTTC | TRBD2 | NA | TRBJ2-1 | TRBV4-1
CASRTGGGHNEQFF | TGTGCCAGCAGAACGGGCGGGGGGCACAATGAGCAGTTCTTC | TRBD2 | NA | TRBJ2-1 | TRBV2
CASSVVGGDLNTEAFF | TGTGCCAGCAGCGTAGTGGGCGGGGACTTAAACACTGAAGCTTTCTTT | NA | NA | TRBJ1-1 | TRBV9
CASSELGTGNTEAFF | TGTGCCAGCAGTGAACTTGGGACAGGTAACACTGAAGCTTTCTTT | TRBD1 | NA | TRBJ1-1 | TRBV25-1
CASHSSSNSPLHF | TGTGCCAGCCATAGTTCGTCCAATTCACCCCTCCACTTT | NA | NA | TRBJ1-6 | TRBV28
CASSLGSGAEDTDTQYF | TGTGCCAGCAGTTTGGGCTCGGGTGCGGAGGACACAGATACGCAGTATTTT | NA | NA | TRBJ2-3 | TRBV27
CARGTGGNGYTF | TGTGCCAGGGGGACAGGGGGAAATGGCTACACCTTC | TRBD1 | few | TRBJ1-2 | TRBV27
CASSDSGGLERFF | TGTGCCAGCAGTGACTCGGGGGGGCTCGAGCGGTTCTTC | NA | NA | TRBJ2-1 | TRBV6-4
CSASRDYGYTF | TGCAGTGCTAGTAGGGACTATGGCTACACCTTC | NA | once | TRBJ1-2 | TRBV20-1
CASRLGGPYNEQFF | TGTGCCAGTAGACTGGGGGGGCCCTACAATGAGCAGTTCTTC | NA | NA | TRBJ2-1 | TRBV19
CASSLDSPGELFF | TGTGCCAGCAGTTTAGACAGTCCAGGGGAGCTGTTTTTT | NA | NA | TRBJ2-2 | TRBV12-3/TRBV12-4
CASSPRTGSSYNEQFF | TGTGCCAGCAGTCCACGGACAGGAAGCTCCTACAATGAGCAGTTCTTC | TRBD1 | once | TRBJ2-1 | TRBV27
CASSEGRTDTQYF | TGTGCCAGCTCAGAGGGGAGGACAGATACGCAGTATTTT | NA | NA | TRBJ2-3 | TRBV18
CASSHSWGYTF | TGCGCCAGCAGCCATTCTTGGGGCTACACCTTC | NA | NA | TRBJ1-2 | TRBV4-1
CASSLDLRAANEQFF | TGCGCCAGCAGCTTGGATCTGCGAGCCGCCAATGAGCAGTTCTTC | NA | NA | TRBJ2-1 | TRBV5-1
CSALIRGGPPQETQYF | TGCAGCGCACTCATTAGGGGGGGGCCCCCCCAAGAGACCCAGTACTTC | NA | NA | TRBJ2-5 | TRBV29-1
CASSLEVVETQYF | TGTGCCAGCAGCTTAGAAGTAGTAGAGACCCAGTACTTC | NA | NA | TRBJ2-5 | TRBV7-9
CASSPAAGGATQYF | TGTGCCAGCAGCCCCGCGGCAGGGGGGGCGACCCAGTACTTC | NA | NA | TRBJ2-5 | TRBV7-3
CASSDPRTGPDTQYF | TGTGCCAGCAGTGACCCCCGGACGGGGCCAGATACGCAGTATTTT | NA | NA | TRBJ2-3 | TRBV25-1
CASSDRGSGELFF | TGCGCCAGCAGTGACAGGGGTAGCGGGGAGCTGTTTTTT | TRBD1 | NA | TRBJ2-2 | TRBV5-1
CASSPGTANYGYTF | TGTGCCAGCAGCCCCGGGACTGCCAACTATGGCTACACCTTC | NA | NA | TRBJ1-2 | TRBV6-5
CASSRSSTETQYF | TGTGCCAGCAGCCGCTCTAGTACGGAGACCCAGTACTTC | NA | NA | TRBJ2-5 | TRBV7-3
CASSLSPQRGSREQFF | TGTGCCAGCAGCTTAAGCCCTCAGCGGGGGAGCCGTGAGCAGTTCTTC | TRBD2 | NA | TRBJ2-1 | TRBV7-2
CASSPKALSGRPGETQYF | TGTGCCAGCAGCCCCAAGGCGCTTAGCGGGAGGCCGGGGGAGACCCAGTACTTC | TRBD2 | NA | TRBJ2-5 | TRBV7-2
CASSLASLSQNSPLHF | TGTGCCAGCAGCTTAGCAAGCTTATCACAGAATTCACCCCTCCACTTT | NA | NA | TRBJ1-6 | TRBV7-6